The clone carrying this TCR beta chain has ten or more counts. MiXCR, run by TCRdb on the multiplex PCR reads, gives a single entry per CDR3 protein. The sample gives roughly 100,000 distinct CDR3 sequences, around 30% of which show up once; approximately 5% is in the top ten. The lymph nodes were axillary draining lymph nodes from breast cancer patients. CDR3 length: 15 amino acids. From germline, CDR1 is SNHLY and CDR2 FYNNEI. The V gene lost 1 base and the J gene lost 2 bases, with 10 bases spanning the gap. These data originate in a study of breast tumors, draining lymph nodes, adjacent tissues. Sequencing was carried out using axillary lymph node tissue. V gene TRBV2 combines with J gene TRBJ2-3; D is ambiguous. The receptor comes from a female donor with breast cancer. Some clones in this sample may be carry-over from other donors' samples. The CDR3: CASSEGLGFTDTQYF. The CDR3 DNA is TGTGCCAGCAGTGAAGGGTTGGGGTTCACAGATACGCAGTATTTT.